The 31 T cell receptor beta chains below all came from one sample that was sequenced in a study of blood T cells in healthy people across ages. For the second PCR, which ran for about 6 to 11 cycles, a sample-barcoded 5' primer and a J-beta primer mix were used. TCRdb re-analysed the 5' RACE reads in MiXCR, keeping a single row per CDR3 protein. The profile shows about 900,000 distinct CDR3 sequences, around 48% of them singletons. Sequences were obtained from blood. The receptors shown here come from a man under 40 in good health.

The V call is TRBV14, the J call TRBJ1-6, with 10 bases lining up with TRBD1. Unmatched junction bases numbered 4, after V lost 4 bases and J lost 7 bases. The CDR3 totals 15 residues. Per germline, CDR1 SGHDN and CDR2 FVKESK. The CDR3 bases are TGTGCCAGCAGCCCCATGGGACAGGGGAATTCACCCCTCCACTTT. It codes for CASSPMGQGNSPLHF.

This clonotype was counted a single time. The gene calls are TRBV9 and TRBJ2-1; TRBD2 might be the D (7 bases). Germline loops: CDR1 SGDLS, CDR2 YYNGEE. Trimming took 4 bases from V and 7 from J, leaving 21 bases between them. The CDR3 runs 16 residues. CDR3 residues: CASSSLGGGAVNEQFF. As DNA, the CDR3 is TGTGCCAGCAGCTCCCTTGGGGGGGGGGCCGTGAATGAGCAGTTCTTC.

This rearrangement joins TRBV4-3 to TRBJ1-6; 8 nucleotides agree with TRBD1. After removal of 3 bases from V and 7 bases from J, the junction contained 8 bases not matched to a gene. Germline V gives CDR1 LGHNA, CDR2 YSLEER. The CDR3 is 16 amino acids. This chain's CDR3 is CASSQRTGFSNSPLHF. The CDR3 DNA sequence: TGCGCCAGCAGCCAGCGGACAGGGTTTTCAAATTCACCCCTCCACTTT.

This chain uses TRBV21-1 with TRBJ2-7. TRBV21-1 counts as a pseudogene. The CDR3 has 12 amino acids. CDR3 sequence (DNA): TGTGCCAGCAGCAAATGCCCCTACGAGCAGTACTTC. It specifies CASSKCPYEQYF.

This chain joins TRBV3-1 and TRBJ1-2; D might be TRBD1 (6 bases). CDR1 is LGHDT, CDR2 YNNKEL, per germline (reference sequence). Trimming removed 3 bases from V and 8 bases from J, with 10 bases in between. The CDR3 runs 12 residues. The CDR3 reads CASSQHREGYTF. DNA for the CDR3: TGTGCCAGCAGCCAGCACAGGGAAGGCTACACCTTC.

This chain links TRBV5-1 with TRBJ2-7; 9 bases agree with TRBD1. CDR3 length: 16 residues. V shed 4 bases and J 0 bases; nucleotides not matched to a gene: 8. Germline assignment: CDR1 SGHRS and CDR2 YFSETQ. CDR3 sequence: CASSLQGQGHSYEQYF. CDR3 sequence (DNA): TGCGCCAGCAGCCTCCAAGGACAGGGGCACTCCTACGAGCAGTACTTC.

The rearrangement uses TRBV25-1 and TRBJ2-1, with TRBD1 matching over 8 bases. Germline V gives CDR1 MGHDK, CDR2 SYGVNS. The CDR3 spans 17 residues. The V gene end was trimmed by 2 bases and the J gene end by 2 bases; junction bases not matched to a gene: 8. The CDR3 sequence: CASSEAGTGDTYNEQFF. The DNA for the CDR3 is TGTGCCAGCAGTGAAGCCGGGACAGGCGACACCTACAATGAGCAGTTCTTC.

V is TRBV2 and J is TRBJ1-6; D is undetermined. The germline V gene encodes CDR1 SNHLY and CDR2 FYNNEI. The CDR3 loop spans 13 amino acids. V lost 5 bases to trimming and J lost 7 bases, with 9 bases between them. The CDR3 here is CASSWARNSPLHF. CDR3 in DNA: TGTGCCAGCAGTTGGGCGAGGAATTCACCCCTCCACTTT.

This clonotype has just a few counts. The chain carries TRBV9 and TRBJ2-1, with unresolved D. The CDR3 has 12 residues. Germline loops: CDR1 SGDLS, CDR2 YYNGEE. Trimming removed 0 bases at V and 7 bases at J, with 5 bases between. The CDR3 DNA is TGTGCCAGCAGCGTAGATTTAAATGAGCAGTTCTTC. Amino acid sequence: CASSVDLNEQFF.

J is TRBJ2-7 and V is TRBV15; tentative D call: TRBD1 (5 bases). The V end was cut by 2 bases, the J end by 10 bases, with 18 bases between. The CDR3 loop spans 14 amino acids. Germline V lookup: CDR1 LNHNV, CDR2 YYDKDF (reference sequence). The CDR3 coding sequence is TGTGCCACCAGCAGATCCACAGTAGGGGAAACCCAGTACTTC. It yields the protein CATSRSTVGETQYF.

This clonotype was seen just once. The chain recombines TRBV19 with TRBJ1-6; D is undetermined. The CDR3 runs to 13 residues. V shed 6 bases and J shed 8 bases, with 11 bases lying between them. Germline values: CDR1 LNHDA, CDR2 SQIVND (reference sequence). CDR3 bases: TGTGCCAGTAGACAGTTTCAAGATTCACCCCTCCACTTT. It is translated as CASRQFQDSPLHF. The variable domain in full, with the rest retrieved from reference TRBV19 and TRBJ1-6, is DGGITQSPKYLFRKEGQNVTLSCEQNLNHDAMYWYRQDPGQGLRLIYYSQIVNDFQKGDIAEGYSVSREKKESFPLTVTSAQKNPTAFYLCASRQFQDSPLHFGNGTRLTVT.

In DNA, the CDR3 is TGTGCCAGCGGCCGGGCCCTAGGGCAGCCCCAGCATTTT. Translating gives CASGRALGQPQHF. The genes are TRBV2 and TRBJ1-5, with D unresolved. The germline V and J ends were trimmed by 8 bases and 7 bases, with 15 bases remaining between them. CDR3 size: 13 residues. Looked up from germline, CDR1 is SNHLY and CDR2 is FYNNEI.

The V gene is TRBV20-1, the J gene TRBJ1-1, with D hard to call. Germline values: CDR1 DFQATT, CDR2 SNEGSKA (reference sequence). Trimming removed 6 bases from V and 4 bases from J, with 12 bases in between. The CDR3 consists of 12 residues. The CDR3 reads CSALRSGTEAFF. The CDR3, as DNA: TGCAGTGCCCTAAGGTCGGGCACTGAAGCTTTCTTT.

The chain combines TRBV7-2 with TRBJ1-4; 10 bases match TRBD1. Per the germline V gene, CDR1 is SGHTA and CDR2 is FQGNSA. The CDR3 is made up of 15 amino acids. V lost 6 bases, J lost 3 bases, and 4 bases stayed unmatched. In nucleotides, the CDR3 is TGTGCCAGCAGGAGGGACAGGGGAGCTAATGAAAAACTGTTTTTT. This encodes CASRRDRGANEKLFF. Looking up the rest from reference TRBV7-2 and TRBJ1-4 gives the full variable domain: GAGVSQSPSNKVTEKGKDVELRCDPISGHTALYWYRQSLGQGLEFLIYFQGNSAPDKSGLPSDRFSAERTGGSVSTLTIQRTQQEDSAVYLCASRRDRGANEKLFFGSGTQLSVL.

This clonotype was seen a few times. The J gene is TRBJ2-3, the V gene TRBV3-1, with D perhaps given as TRBD1 or TRBD2 (5 bases each). V shed 1 base and J shed 3 bases, with 14 bases lying between them. The CDR3 runs to 16 residues. Germline V lookup: CDR1 LGHDT, CDR2 YNNKEL (reference sequence). CDR3 region: CASSQVTGRGTDTQYF. CDR3 DNA sequence: TGTGCCAGCAGCCAAGTGACGGGGCGAGGGACAGATACGCAGTATTTT.

This clonotype came up a few times. The gene calls are TRBV3-1 and TRBJ2-7; either TRBD1 or TRBD2 may supply D (5 bases each). The germline gives CDR1 LGHDT, CDR2 YNNKEL (reference sequence). This CDR3 is built from 15 residues. V gave up 4 bases and J gave up 2 bases, with 15 bases separating them. CDR3 protein: CASSLFRDGPYEQYF. CDR3 nucleotide sequence: TGTGCCAGCAGCCTCTTTAGGGACGGACCCTACGAGCAGTACTTC.

This chain links TRBV15 with TRBJ2-3; 9 positions agree with TRBD2. Germline trimming cut 0 bases from V and 7 bases from J; bases unmatched to any gene: 8. This CDR3 has 16 amino acids. Germline CDR1 and CDR2: LNHNV and YYDKDF (reference sequence). The CDR3 sequence is CATSRDTASGEYTQYF. The CDR3 DNA is TGTGCCACCAGCAGAGATACGGCTAGCGGGGAATATACGCAGTATTTT.

CDR3 residues: CATLTTGAQYF. DNA of the CDR3: TGTGCCACCCTCACAACGGGGGCCCAGTACTTC. The chain carries TRBV28 and TRBJ2-5; maybe TRBD2 (6 bases). The CDR3 contains 11 residues. Germline V lookup: CDR1 MDHEN, CDR2 SYDVKM. V shed 10 bases and J shed 9 bases, with 15 bases lying between them. Full variable domain (missing parts from reference TRBV28 and TRBJ2-5): DVKVTQSSRYLVKRTGEKVFLECVQDMDHENMFWYRQDPGLGLRLIYFSYDVKMKEKGDIPEGYSVSREKKERFSLILESASTNQTSMYLCATLTTGAQYFGPGTRLLVL.

A few counts support this clonotype. This chain connects TRBV20-1 to TRBJ1-5, with TRBD1 identical over 8 bases. V was clipped by 0 bases and J by 6 bases; unmatched bases: 4. The germline V gene has CDR1 DFQATT and CDR2 SNEGSKA (reference sequence). The CDR3 totals 14 residues. DNA of the CDR3: TGCAGTGCTAGAGAGAGTACAGGGGGTCAGCCCCAGCATTTT. Translating gives CSARESTGGQPQHF.

The chain couples TRBV7-9 to TRBJ2-3, with unresolved D. V shed 0 bases and J shed 4 bases, with 11 bases lying between them. This CDR3 is 15 amino acids long. Germline V CDR1 and CDR2: SEHNR, FQNEAQ (reference sequence). CDR3 region: CASSLALSEADTQYF. The CDR3 nucleotides read TGTGCCAGCAGCTTAGCGCTATCTGAGGCAGATACGCAGTATTTT.

J is TRBJ2-7 and V is TRBV28; D is possibly TRBD1 (6 bases). CDR3 length: 13 amino acids. The V end was cut by 6 bases, the J end by 4 bases, with 13 bases between. From germline, CDR1 is MDHEN and CDR2 SYDVKM. The CDR3 protein is CASRPRGRYEQYF. In nucleotides, the CDR3 is TGTGCCAGCAGACCCAGGGGCCGGTACGAGCAGTACTTC.

This clonotype was seen many times. The chain joins TRBV6-2 or TRBV6-3 to TRBJ1-2, with D uncertain. Trimming removed 7 bases from V and 2 bases from J, with 11 bases in between. The CDR3 totals 13 residues. Germline values: CDR1 MNHEY, CDR2 SVGEGT. Here the CDR3 reads CASNPTENYGYTF. As DNA, the CDR3 is TGTGCCAGCAACCCAACAGAAAACTATGGCTACACCTTC.

In this sample, this clonotype turned up a few times. This chain connects TRBV7-2 to TRBJ1-4, with 7 bases fitting TRBD1. The CDR3 length is 15 residues. J was trimmed by 2 bases and V by 2 bases; bases with no gene match: 2. CDR1 SGHTA and CDR2 FQGNSA come from the germline V gene. Here the CDR3 DNA reads TGTGCCAGCAGCTTAACAGGGGTGACTAATGAAAAACTGTTTTTT. This codes for CASSLTGVTNEKLFF. Using reference TRBV7-2 and TRBJ1-4 for the parts outside the CDR3, the full variable domain is GAGVSQSPSNKVTEKGKDVELRCDPISGHTALYWYRQSLGQGLEFLIYFQGNSAPDKSGLPSDRFSAERTGGSVSTLTIQRTQQEDSAVYLCASSLTGVTNEKLFFGSGTQLSVL.

This clonotype was seen a handful of times. The chain is built from TRBV29-1 and TRBJ2-5, with D maybe TRBD2 (6 bases). Trimming cost V 4 bases and J 1 base, with 10 bases left between them. CDR1 is SQVTM and CDR2 is ANQGSEA in the germline V gene. This CDR3 is 13 amino acids long. The CDR3 loop is CSVAAGRQETQYF. The CDR3 nucleotides are TGCAGCGTTGCGGCGGGGCGCCAAGAGACCCAGTACTTC.

The chain couples TRBV9 to TRBJ2-3; TRBD2 matches at 13 bases. Germline V lookup: CDR1 SGDLS, CDR2 YYNGEE. V lost 6 bases to trimming and J lost 6 bases; unmatched junction nucleotides: 7. The CDR3 has 15 amino acids. This chain's CDR3 is CASTYRLAGGDTQYF. In DNA, the CDR3 is TGTGCCAGCACCTATCGACTAGCGGGGGGTGATACGCAGTATTTT.

This clonotype has just a few counts. The chain recombines TRBV4-1 with TRBJ1-5, with D unclear. V lost 11 bases, J lost 5 bases, and 10 bases lay in between. Germline V gene lookup returns CDR1 MGHRA and CDR2 YSYEKL. The CDR3 runs 11 residues. CDR3: CAAGRDQPQHF. CDR3 coding DNA: TGCGCCGCCGGGCGAGATCAGCCCCAGCATTTT.

This clonotype was seen a few times. The chain links TRBV3-1 to TRBJ2-5; 11 nucleotides align to TRBD2. The J segment lost 3 bases and the V segment lost 0 bases, leaving 0 bases of the junction unmatched. Germline V gene lookup returns CDR1 LGHDT and CDR2 YNNKEL (reference sequence). This CDR3 contains 15 residues. CDR3 nucleotide sequence: TGTGCCAGCAGCCAAGAGACTAGCGGGGAAGAGACCCAGTACTTC. Its translation: CASSQETSGEETQYF.

This clonotype occurred once. The chain combines TRBV10-3 with TRBJ2-3; 7 bases agree with TRBD2. Germline assignment: CDR1 ENHRY and CDR2 SYGVKD. V was clipped by 5 bases and J by 2 bases; unmatched bases: 7. The CDR3 sequence is 15 residues long. The CDR3 protein is CAISPGGGLTDTQYF. CDR3 bases: TGTGCCATCAGTCCCGGCGGGGGACTCACAGATACGCAGTATTTT.

Only a few counts were recorded for this clonotype. Since a much larger clone is just one base distant, this may be a read error. V gene TRBV6-1 combines with J gene TRBJ2-5, with D hard to call. Trimming removed 3 bases at V and 8 bases at J, with 10 bases between. The CDR3 spans 12 residues. CDR1 is MNHNS, CDR2 SASEGT, per germline. CDR3 region: CASSDLSRTQYF. CDR3 sequence (DNA): TGTGCCAGCAGTGACCTTTCTAGAACCCAGTACTTC.

This clonotype was seen only a few times. The chain employs TRBV2 and TRBJ2-5, with TRBD2 matching 7 bases. V lost 6 bases to trimming and J lost 3 bases; unmatched junction nucleotides: 4. CDR3 length equals 13 residues. The germline gives CDR1 SNHLY, CDR2 FYNNEI. The CDR3 DNA reads TGTGCCAGCAGGCGGGGGTTTAAAGAGACCCAGTACTTC. Its translation: CASRRGFKETQYF.

This clonotype has ten or more counts. CDR3 sequence: CSAAGADSYEQYF. The CDR3 DNA is TGCAGTGCGGCAGGGGCCGACTCCTACGAGCAGTACTTC. The V call is TRBV20-1, the J call TRBJ2-7; weak D call: TRBD1 (6 bases). Deletions cut 6 bases from V and 0 bases from J, with 12 bases between. There are 13 residues in the CDR3. Looked up from germline, CDR1 is DFQATT and CDR2 is SNEGSKA (reference sequence).